This T cell receptor beta chain stems from a study of blood T cell repertoires in COVID-19. Background on the study: From the United States, Italy and Spain came samples of acute and convalescent COVID-19. T cells, B-cell-depleted T cells, or PBMCs supplied cDNA or gDNA.

In the original workflow: The authors estimated nucleated cell counts from reference gene primer amplification. The data were produced by immunoSEQ multiplex PCR, yet TCRdb's version contains in-frame clones alone and is incomplete. That table supplies the V and J calls and clone size; D and trimming were determined from the DNA. Of 200,000 to 250,000 clones in the sample, more than 80% were seen once. V lost 7 bases, J lost 3 bases, and 6 bases stayed unmatched. The CDR3 loop spans 14 amino acids. The germline V gene has CDR1 LNHDA and CDR2 SQIVND (reference sequence). Seattle-derived patients entered the study during active infection and were followed longitudinally.

The sample comprised peripheral blood. The V and J genes are TRBV19 and TRBJ1-3; 7 bases fit TRBD1. The clonotype comes from a woman of 80 years or more with COVID-19, enrolled during active disease. Here the CDR3 reads CASTDRAGGNTIYF. The CDR3 DNA follows: TGTGCCAGTACAGACAGGGCCGGTGGAAACACCATATATTTT.